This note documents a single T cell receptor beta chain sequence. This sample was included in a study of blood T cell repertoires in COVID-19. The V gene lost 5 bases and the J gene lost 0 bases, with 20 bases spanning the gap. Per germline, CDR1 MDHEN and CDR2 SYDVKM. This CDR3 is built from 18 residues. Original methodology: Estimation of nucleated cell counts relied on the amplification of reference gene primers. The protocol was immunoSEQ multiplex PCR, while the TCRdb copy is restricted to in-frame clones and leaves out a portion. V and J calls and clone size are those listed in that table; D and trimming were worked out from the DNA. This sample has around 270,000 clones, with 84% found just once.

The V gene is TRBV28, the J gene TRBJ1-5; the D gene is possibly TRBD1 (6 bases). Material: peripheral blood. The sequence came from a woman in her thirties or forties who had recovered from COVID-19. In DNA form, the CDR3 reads TGTGCCAGCAGTCTAGGGGAGGGGGGAATCTATAGCAATCAGCCCCAGCATTTT. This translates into CASSLGEGGIYSNQPQHF.